This T cell receptor beta chain was documented in a study of T cell responses to AZD1222 COVID-19 vaccine. The study, taken as a whole, reports: Reportedly, nearly half the spike-specific TCRs target unmutated variant regions. It was only a handful of AZD1222 recipients who were seropositive at baseline. Repertoire sampling occurred only after the peak T cell response. Spike-specific TCR depth and breadth grew after two AZD1222 doses.

With respect to this clone: Its cognate antigen is unknown.

Data came from immunoSEQ multiplex PCR; TCRdb stores just in-frame clones and leaves some out. The sample consists of about 190,000 clones, about 87% of them appearing once. This CDR3 contains 13 residues. Trimming at V came to 5 bases and at J to 4 bases, leaving 2 bases not matched to a gene. Germline assignment: CDR1 MNHEY and CDR2 SMNVEV (reference sequence). This chain uses TRBV27 with TRBJ2-1, with 7 positions matching TRBD1. The material was peripheral blood, obtained on day 0 of MenACWY control vaccination. This TCR came from an adult in good health. The CDR3 coding sequence is TGTGCCAGCAGTAAACAGGGGTACAATGAGCAGTTCTTC. Translated, it gives CASSKQGYNEQFF.